Described below is a single T cell receptor (beta chain) sequence and its context. The repertoire was sequenced with immunoSEQ multiplex PCR; TCRdb's copy has only in-frame clones and lacks some. The sample includes 9,500 to 12,000 clones, 78% seen only once; the top ten take around 8%. This CDR3 has 13 residues. CDR1 and CDR2 (germline): SQVTM, ANQGSEA. After removal of 4 bases from V and 7 bases from J, the junction contained 7 bases not matched to a gene. The record originates from a study of T cells after somatic rescue of genetic block. The sequenced sample was peripheral blood mononuclear cells (PBMCs). This chain connects TRBV29-1 to TRBJ2-7; 10 bases match TRBD2. This receptor was identified in a boy under 18. The CDR3 nucleotides read TGCAGCGTTGCGGGACTAGCGTGGGGAGAGCAGTACTTC. This codes for CSVAGLAWGEQYF.